The 28 T cell receptor beta chains in this list originate from one sample, sequenced in a study of blood T cell repertoires in COVID-19. Clones were read by immunoSEQ multiplex PCR, and TCRdb kept only the in-frame ones, dropping some. The data contain hundreds of thousands of clones, around nine tenths of them singletons. Material: peripheral blood. All receptors derive from a woman in her seventies with COVID-19, enrolled during active disease.

This clone showed up just once. This chain joins TRBV5-5 and TRBJ2-7, with D perhaps matching TRBD2 (6 bases). The germline V and J ends were trimmed by 5 bases and 4 bases, with 16 bases remaining between them. The length of the CDR3 is 14 residues. CDR1 and CDR2 from the germline V gene are SGHKS and YYEKEE (reference sequence). CDR3 coding DNA: TGTGCCAGCAGTCCGGGACCCGGAGGGTACGAGCAGTACTTC. Protein: CASSPGPGGYEQYF. The entire variable domain, with the rest obtained from reference TRBV5-5 and TRBJ2-7, is as follows: DAGVTQSPTHLIKTRGQQVTLRCSPISGHKSVSWYQQVLGQGPQFIFQYYEKEERGRGNFPDRFSARQFPNYSSELNVNALLLGDSALYLCASSPGPGGYEQYFGPGTRLTVT.

This chain links TRBV24-1 with TRBJ2-2, with D maybe TRBD1 (6 bases). V lost 2 bases to trimming and J lost 0 bases, with 12 bases between them. The CDR3 sequence is 17 residues long. Looked up from germline, CDR1 is KGHDR and CDR2 is SFDVKD. In nucleotides, the CDR3 is TGTGCCACCAGTGATTACACCGGGACAACGAACACCGGGGAGCTGTTTTTT. Protein: CATSDYTGTTNTGELFF.

The rearrangement joins TRBV7-8 to TRBJ2-2, with D unclear. The germline CDR1 and CDR2 sequences are SGHVS and FQNEAQ. This CDR3 region has 14 residues. Between the trimmed V and J ends, which lost 5 bases and 2 bases, there was a span of 9 bases. Here the CDR3 DNA reads TGTGCCAGCAGCCGAGGAGCAAACACCGGGGAGCTGTTTTTT. Protein: CASSRGANTGELFF. Based on the CDR3 plus reference TRBV7-8 and TRBJ2-2, the full variable domain is GAGVSQSPRYKVAKRGQDVALRCDPISGHVSLFWYQQALGQGPEFLTYFQNEAQLDKSGLPSDRFFAERPEGSVSTLKIQRTQQEDSAVYLCASSRGANTGELFFGEGSRLTVL.

The chain recombines TRBV12-3 or TRBV12-4 with TRBJ1-6, with 9 positions matching TRBD1. The V gene end was trimmed by 6 bases and the J gene end by 6 bases; junction bases not matched to a gene: 0. This CDR3 contains 13 residues. The CDR3 DNA is TGTGCCAGCAGGGACAGGGGTAATTCACCCCTCCACTTT. Residues: CASRDRGNSPLHF.

This chain links TRBV30 with TRBJ1-4, with TRBD1 as a possible D gene (6 bases). The CDR3 length is 17 residues. With 0 bases removed from V and 0 bases from J, the gap between germline ends came to 14 bases. The germline gives CDR1 GTSNPN, CDR2 SVGIG (reference sequence). The CDR3: CAWSVSRAGATNEKLFF. DNA for the CDR3: TGTGCCTGGAGTGTATCCCGAGCAGGGGCAACTAATGAAAAACTGTTTTTT.

The J gene is TRBJ2-1, the V gene TRBV6-5; 7 bases line up with TRBD1. CDR1 is MNHEY, CDR2 SVGAGI, per germline. V lost 6 bases, J lost 0 bases, and 5 bases stayed unmatched. The CDR3 totals 15 residues. The CDR3 here is CASSEAGGSYNEQFF. For the CDR3, the DNA is TGTGCCAGCAGCGAGGCAGGGGGCTCCTACAATGAGCAGTTCTTC.

V and J are TRBV21-1 and TRBJ2-2; no DNA check was done on the table's D call, TRBD2. TRBV21-1 is a known pseudogene. The CDR3 is 17 residues long. CDR3 nucleotide sequence: TGTGCCAGCAGAGGACTAGCGGGGGGGATGAACACCGGGGAGCTGTTTTTT. It codes for CASRGLAGGMNTGELFF.

The rearrangement uses TRBV5-1 and TRBJ2-7; D possibly corresponds to TRBD1 (5 bases). Germline-derived CDR1 and CDR2 are SGHRS and YFSETQ. V shed 4 bases and J shed 5 bases, with 16 bases lying between them. This CDR3 is built from 14 residues. For the CDR3, the DNA is TGCGCCAGCAGCCCCCAGTCTCCAGGGAACGAGCAGTACTTC. Translating it yields CASSPQSPGNEQYF.

The chain couples TRBV5-1 to TRBJ2-3; D is perhaps TRBD1 (7 bases). In germline, CDR1 is SGHRS, CDR2 YFSETQ. This CDR3 comprises 15 residues. Trimming left V 0 bases short and J 1 base short, with 9 bases between. In nucleotides, the CDR3 is TGCGCCAGCAGCTTGGGCGGGACAGGCACAGATACGCAGTATTTT. Translation gives CASSLGGTGTDTQYF.

This clone came up once. The CDR3 nucleotides are TGCGCCAGCAGCTTCCTCGGACAGGGGGATGGCTACACCTTC. Translated, it gives CASSFLGQGDGYTF. The chain combines TRBV5-1 with TRBJ1-2, with TRBD1 identical over 10 bases. The ends lost 2 bases at V and 6 bases at J; junction bases unmatched: 4. Germline assignment: CDR1 SGHRS and CDR2 YFSETQ. The CDR3 covers 14 residues.

This clone was seen a handful of times. The chain carries TRBV30 and TRBJ1-6; D ambiguous. The CDR3 sequence is 15 residues long. In germline, CDR1 is GTSNPN, CDR2 SVGIG (reference sequence). The V gene lost 2 bases and the J gene lost 10 bases, with 18 bases spanning the gap. The CDR3 loop reads CAWSSGRISGSPLHF. In DNA form, the CDR3 reads TGTGCCTGGAGTTCGGGGAGGATTTCAGGCTCACCCCTCCACTTT.

The chain has TRBV13 and TRBJ2-3; a possible D gene is TRBD1 (6 bases). CDR1 and CDR2 from the germline V gene are PRHDT and FYEKMQ (reference sequence). Trimming stripped 3 bases from V and 2 bases from J, with 12 bases between. CDR3 size: 15 residues. CDR3 protein: CASSLGDKYTDTQYF. The CDR3 nucleotides are TGTGCCAGCAGCTTGGGGGACAAATACACAGATACGCAGTATTTT.

The V and J genes are TRBV29-1 and TRBJ2-7; TRBD1 is a possible D gene (6 bases). This CDR3 region has 13 residues. Between the trimmed V and J ends, which lost 6 bases and 0 bases, there was a span of 12 bases. Germline CDR1 SQVTM, CDR2 ANQGSEA. The CDR3 loop reads CSVRGQSSYEQYF. In DNA form, the CDR3 reads TGCAGCGTCCGAGGACAGAGCTCCTACGAGCAGTACTTC.

J is TRBJ2-5 and V is TRBV12-5; 7 positions match TRBD1. The germline V gene has CDR1 LGHNT and CDR2 FRNRAP. V dropped 4 bases and J dropped 5; count of bases not matched to a gene: 10. This CDR3 has 15 amino acids. The CDR3 region is CASGWITGDGETQYF. Written as DNA, the CDR3 is TGTGCTAGTGGTTGGATCACAGGGGACGGGGAGACCCAGTACTTC.

V usage is TRBV5-1 and J usage is TRBJ2-5; 7 positions match TRBD1. The germline V gene encodes CDR1 SGHRS and CDR2 YFSETQ. The CDR3 spans 14 residues. The V gene end was trimmed by 2 bases and the J gene end by 1 base; junction bases not matched to a gene: 2. CDR3 sequence reads: CASSLQGPQETQYF. CDR3 in DNA: TGCGCCAGCAGCTTACAGGGGCCCCAAGAGACCCAGTACTTC.

V usage is TRBV5-1 and J usage is TRBJ2-3, with D perhaps matching TRBD2 (7 bases). The ends were cut back, 2 bases at V and 0 bases at J, with 10 bases in the middle. This CDR3 is 15 amino acids long. Germline loops: CDR1 SGHRS, CDR2 YFSETQ. This CDR3 reads CASSFRGASTDTQYF. CDR3 sequence (DNA): TGCGCCAGCAGCTTTCGGGGGGCTAGCACAGATACGCAGTATTTT.

The genes are TRBV9 and TRBJ2-7; 8 bases align to TRBD1. Germline trimming cut 0 bases from V and 6 bases from J; bases unmatched to any gene: 8. The CDR3 totals 15 residues. The V gene's germline CDR1 is SGDLS and CDR2 YYNGEE. CDR3 sequence (DNA): TGTGCCAGCAGCGTAGCGGACAGGGTAATCGGCGAGCAGTACTTC. Its translation: CASSVADRVIGEQYF.

The V and J genes are TRBV7-9 and TRBJ1-5, with 12 bases that match TRBD1. Per the germline V gene, CDR1 is SEHNR and CDR2 is FQNEAQ (reference sequence). The CDR3 extends over 18 amino acids. The ends lost 5 bases at V and 1 base at J; junction bases unmatched: 9. The CDR3, as DNA: TGTGCCAGCAGCCTATCCGGGACAGGGGGCGGGAGCAATCAGCCCCAGCATTTT. Amino acids: CASSLSGTGGGSNQPQHF.

This chain connects TRBV4-1 to TRBJ2-3; 8 positions agree with TRBD2. Germline V gives CDR1 MGHRA, CDR2 YSYEKL. J lost 4 bases, V lost 1 base, and 7 bases had no gene match. There are 16 residues in the CDR3. DNA of the CDR3: TGCGCCAGCAGCCAAGTTTTAGCGGGGTTTTCAGATACGCAGTATTTT. It yields the protein CASSQVLAGFSDTQYF.

The chain combines TRBV10-3 with TRBJ1-1, with D possibly matching TRBD1 (5 bases). With 11 bases removed from V and 1 base from J, the gap between germline ends came to 32 bases. The CDR3 sequence is 19 residues long. Germline lookup yields CDR1 ENHRY and CDR2 SYGVKD. CDR3: CAPGAKSPEVRASNTEAFF. The CDR3 DNA is TGTGCCCCCGGTGCGAAGTCCCCCGAAGTCAGGGCTTCGAACACTGAAGCTTTCTTT.

V and J are TRBV9 and TRBJ1-6, with a possible D match to TRBD1 (6 bases). V lost 3 bases and J lost 6, with 7 bases in between. This CDR3 contains 13 residues. Germline V gene lookup returns CDR1 SGDLS and CDR2 YYNGEE. CDR3: CASSARGNSPLHF. For the CDR3, the DNA is TGTGCCAGCAGCGCCAGGGGTAATTCACCCCTCCACTTT.

This clone came up once. V and J are TRBV5-1 and TRBJ1-1; D not certain. V was cut by 2 bases and J by 0 bases, with 14 bases left in between. The CDR3 spans 16 residues. The germline CDR1 and CDR2 sequences are SGHRS and YFSETQ. The CDR3 here is CASSLSRERMNTEAFF. The CDR3 region has the DNA TGCGCCAGCAGCTTATCGAGGGAAAGGATGAACACTGAAGCTTTCTTT.

The V call is TRBV5-1, the J call TRBJ2-7, with 7 bases identical to TRBD1. CDR1 SGHRS and CDR2 YFSETQ come from the germline V gene. The CDR3 contains 15 residues. V shed 5 bases and J 3 bases; nucleotides not matched to a gene: 11. Here the CDR3 reads CASREEGTDYYEQYF. In nucleotides, the CDR3 is TGCGCCAGCAGGGAAGAGGGGACAGATTACTACGAGCAGTACTTC.

The V gene is TRBV5-1, the J gene TRBJ1-1; 9 positions match TRBD1. The germline V gene encodes CDR1 SGHRS and CDR2 YFSETQ. CDR3 length: 15 amino acids. The trim removed 1 base at V and 5 bases at J, leaving 6 bases unmatched. The CDR3 DNA is TGCGCCAGCAGCTTGAGGACAGGGGATGGGACTGAAGCTTTCTTT. Protein: CASSLRTGDGTEAFF.

The chain couples TRBV5-1 to TRBJ2-7; a weak D match, TRBD1 (6 bases). In germline, CDR1 is SGHRS, CDR2 YFSETQ. The CDR3 covers 16 residues. Trimming cost V 0 bases and J 5 bases, with 18 bases left between them. CDR3 amino acids: CASSLDRTDISHEQYF. The CDR3 nucleotides read TGCGCCAGCAGCTTGGATCGGACAGATATATCGCACGAGCAGTACTTC.

The CDR3 coding sequence is TGTGCTAGTGGTTTGGTAAGACAGGCCACCACTGAAGCTTTCTTT. It encodes CASGLVRQATTEAFF. The gene calls are TRBV12-5 and TRBJ1-1; D perhaps matches TRBD1 (6 bases). V was shortened by 0 bases and J by 4 bases, with 12 bases between the two germline ends. CDR1 is LGHNT and CDR2 is FRNRAP in the germline V gene. CDR3 size: 15 residues.

The V call is TRBV7-3, the J call TRBJ2-3, with D possibly being TRBD2 (6 bases). Per the germline V gene, CDR1 is SGHTA and CDR2 is FQGTGA. Deletions cut 5 bases from V and 2 bases from J, with 14 bases between. The length of the CDR3 is 15 residues. Here the CDR3 reads CASSPIGGYTDTQYF. In nucleotides, the CDR3 is TGTGCCAGCAGCCCCATTGGGGGGTACACAGATACGCAGTATTTT. Using reference TRBV7-3 and TRBJ2-3 for the parts outside the CDR3, the full variable domain is GAGVSQTPSNKVTEKGKYVELRCDPISGHTALYWYRQSLGQGPEFLIYFQGTGAADDSGLPNDRFFAVRPEGSVSTLKIQRTERGDSAVYLCASSPIGGYTDTQYFGPGTRLTVL.

The chain is built from TRBV24-1 and TRBJ1-1; D remains unclear. The CDR3 consists of 13 residues. Trimming took off 2 bases at V and 1 base at J, with 4 bases between the two ends. CDR1 is KGHDR, CDR2 SFDVKD, per germline. This CDR3 reads CATSDYKNTEAFF. CDR3 DNA: TGTGCCACCAGTGATTACAAGAACACTGAAGCTTTCTTT.